The rows below give T cell receptor beta chains drawn from one sample of a study of neurological immune-mediated disorders. MiXCR, applied by TCRdb to the 5' RACE reads, yields one record per CDR3 protein. The sample records tens of thousands of distinct CDR3 sequences, 20% to 30% being singletons. The sample consisted of PBMCs. These receptor sequences come from a woman aged 70 to 79 in good health. Each CDR3 is given with its conserved first and last residue. A D gene is named only where the DNA matches it firmly. Clone size appears in some rows only: once, few, many, or a class for an expanded clone.

V	J	size	D	CDR3	DNA
TRBV7-2	TRBJ2-7	many	.	CASSSQSRVYEQYF	TGTGCCAGCAGCTCCCAGAGTAGGGTCTACGAGCAGTACTTC
TRBV5-1	TRBJ1-5	many	TRBD1	CASSLTGGFDQPQHF	TGCGCCAGCAGCTTGACAGGGGGCTTCGATCAGCCCCAGCATTTT
TRBV7-2	TRBJ2-7	.	.	CASSLVLGTDEQYF	TGTGCCAGCAGCTTAGTTCTGGGAACGGATGAGCAGTACTTC
TRBV24-1	TRBJ2-5	many	TRBD1	CATSDWRTGIGETQYF	TGTGCCACCAGTGATTGGCGGACAGGGATCGGGGAGACCCAGTACTTC
TRBV4-1	TRBJ2-1	many	.	CASSQEGGTYNEQFF	TGCGCCAGCAGCCAAGAAGGGGGGACCTACAATGAGCAGTTCTTC
TRBV5-4	TRBJ2-7	many	TRBD1	CASSPLKRQGTYEQYF	TGTGCCAGCAGCCCGTTGAAACGACAGGGGACCTACGAGCAGTACTTC
TRBV7-2	TRBJ1-1	few	.	CASSHAPGLTLAKTEAFF	TGTGCCAGCAGTCATGCCCCGGGACTCACCCTCGCGAAAACTGAAGCTTTCTTT
TRBV29-1	TRBJ2-2	many	TRBD1	CSVKGGLLTGELFF	TGCAGCGTTAAAGGGGGCCTGTTGACCGGGGAGCTGTTTTTT
TRBV9	TRBJ1-1	.	TRBD1	CASSTGASPNTEAFF	TGTGCCAGCAGTACAGGGGCCTCCCCGAACACTGAAGCTTTCTTT
TRBV29-1	TRBJ1-1	many	TRBD1	CSVRQGNGAFF	TGCAGCGTCCGACAGGGAAACGGAGCTTTCTTT
TRBV12-3/TRBV12-4	TRBJ2-1	many	.	CASTLGQGVDYNEQFF	TGTGCCAGCACCCTGGGCCAGGGAGTGGATTACAATGAGCAGTTCTTC
TRBV7-2	TRBJ2-3	many	.	CASSLAASTNTQYF	TGTGCCAGCAGCTTAGCCGCCAGCACAAATACGCAGTATTTT
TRBV20-1	TRBJ1-4	many	.	CSAPDRRTTNEKLFF	TGCAGTGCGCCCGACCGTCGCACAACTAATGAAAAACTGTTTTTT
TRBV5-1	TRBJ1-6	many	.	CASSLEGTSPLHF	TGCGCCAGCAGCTTGGAGGGCACTTCGCCCCTCCACTTT
TRBV5-1	TRBJ2-3	.	TRBD2	CASSLLAGGQSEQYF	TGCGCCAGCAGCCTACTAGCGGGGGGGCAGTCGGAGCAGTATTTT
TRBV5-1	TRBJ2-2	many	TRBD1	CASSFGTGTGELFF	TGCGCCAGCAGCTTCGGGACAGGGACCGGGGAGCTGTTTTTT
TRBV11-1	TRBJ2-7	many	.	CASSSGWSYEQYF	TGTGCCAGCAGCTCCGGTTGGTCCTACGAGCAGTACTTC
TRBV7-9	TRBJ2-1	many	.	CASSYALGTEQFF	TGTGCCAGCAGCTACGCCCTAGGGACAGAGCAGTTCTTC
TRBV3-1	TRBJ2-2	many	.	CASSQGAGTGELFF	TGTGCCAGCAGCCAAGGGGCAGGGACCGGGGAGCTGTTTTTT
TRBV12-3/TRBV12-4	TRBJ2-1	many	.	CASRRDGDEQFF	TGTGCCAGCAGAAGGGATGGGGATGAGCAGTTCTTC
TRBV10-2	TRBJ2-7	.	.	CASRPQGEDYEQYF	TGCGCCAGCAGACCCCAAGGGGAAGACTACGAGCAGTACTTC
TRBV6-1	TRBJ2-3	few	TRBD2	CASSDAGGGTDTQYF	TGTGCCAGCAGTGACGCGGGAGGAGGGACAGATACGCAGTATTTT
TRBV28	TRBJ1-1	.	.	CASSIPTVGTEAFF	TGTGCCAGCAGCATTCCGACGGTCGGCACTGAAGCTTTCTTT
TRBV7-2	TRBJ2-3	medium-sized	TRBD2	CASSLGRLAGVQYF	TGTGCCAGCAGCTTAGGTCGACTAGCGGGAGTACAGTATTTT
TRBV4-3	TRBJ1-1	many	.	CASSQESLNTEAFF	TGCGCCAGCAGCCAAGAATCCTTGAACACTGAAGCTTTCTTT
TRBV14	TRBJ1-4	once	TRBD1	CASSRWDRGDEKLFF	TGTGCCAGCAGCCGATGGGACAGGGGGGATGAAAAACTGTTTTTT
TRBV19	TRBJ1-6	.	.	CASKGRINSYNSPLHF	TGTGCCAGTAAGGGGCGAATCAACTCCTATAATTCACCCCTCCACTTT
TRBV3-1	TRBJ1-1	.	TRBD1	CASSLRDRSMNTEAFF	TGTGCCAGCAGCCTGAGGGACAGGTCGATGAACACTGAAGCTTTCTTT
TRBV20-1	TRBJ2-3	medium-sized	.	CSARDSWRDTQYF	TGCAGTGCTAGAGATAGCTGGCGAGATACGCAGTATTTT
TRBV12-3/TRBV12-4	TRBJ2-7	.	TRBD1	CASRLRDRGSYEQYF	TGTGCCAGCAGACTAAGGGACAGGGGTTCCTACGAGCAGTACTTC
TRBV6-6	TRBJ2-7	many	TRBD2	CASSPRTSDHSYEQYF	TGTGCCAGCAGCCCGAGGACTAGCGACCACTCCTACGAGCAGTACTTC
TRBV20-1	TRBJ2-5	medium-sized	TRBD2	CSAPGLAGDGETQYF	TGCAGTGCCCCGGGACTAGCGGGAGATGGGGAGACCCAGTACTTC
TRBV5-1	TRBJ2-7	many	.	CASSWTGSSYEQYF	TGCGCCAGCAGCTGGACGGGGAGCTCCTACGAGCAGTACTTC
TRBV7-6	TRBJ2-3	many	TRBD2	CASSLVAGGTDTQYF	TGTGCCAGCAGCTTAGTGGCGGGAGGTACAGATACGCAGTATTTT
TRBV29-1	TRBJ2-3	many	TRBD2	CSVLGTSGYTDTQYF	TGCAGCGTCCTGGGGACTAGCGGTTACACAGATACGCAGTATTTT
TRBV19	TRBJ2-1	.	.	CASSIDLSSYNEQFF	TGTGCCAGTAGTATAGATCTTAGCTCCTACAATGAGCAGTTCTTC
TRBV20-1	TRBJ2-1	many	.	CSASGSGHNEQFF	TGCAGTGCTAGTGGTAGCGGCCACAATGAGCAGTTCTTC
TRBV20-1	TRBJ2-2	few	TRBD2	CSAGLAGGPGELFF	TGCAGTGCTGGACTAGCGGGGGGGCCCGGGGAGCTGTTTTTT
TRBV27	TRBJ2-7	few	.	CATRDTSYEQYF	TGTGCCACCCGGGACACTTCCTACGAGCAGTACTTC